The T cell receptor beta chain under discussion was sequenced for a study of response to subunit inactivated influenza vaccine. The CDR3 is made up of 13 amino acids. V gave up 6 bases and J gave up 4 bases, with 13 bases separating them. Germline V gene lookup returns CDR1 DFQATT and CDR2 SNEGSKA (reference sequence). This clonotype appeared many times. TCRdb independently ran MiXCR on the RT-PCR reads; one entry per CDR3 protein. The data contain hundreds of thousands of distinct CDR3 sequences, 10% to 15% of them singletons. The clonotype comes from a man in his fifties who received an inactivated influenza vaccine. The sample consisted of PBMCs from blood, taken on the day of vaccination. The chain joins TRBV20-1 to TRBJ2-1; unclear D gene. CDR3 region: CSADFGPYNEQFF. As DNA, the CDR3 is TGCAGTGCGGATTTTGGACCGTACAATGAGCAGTTCTTC.